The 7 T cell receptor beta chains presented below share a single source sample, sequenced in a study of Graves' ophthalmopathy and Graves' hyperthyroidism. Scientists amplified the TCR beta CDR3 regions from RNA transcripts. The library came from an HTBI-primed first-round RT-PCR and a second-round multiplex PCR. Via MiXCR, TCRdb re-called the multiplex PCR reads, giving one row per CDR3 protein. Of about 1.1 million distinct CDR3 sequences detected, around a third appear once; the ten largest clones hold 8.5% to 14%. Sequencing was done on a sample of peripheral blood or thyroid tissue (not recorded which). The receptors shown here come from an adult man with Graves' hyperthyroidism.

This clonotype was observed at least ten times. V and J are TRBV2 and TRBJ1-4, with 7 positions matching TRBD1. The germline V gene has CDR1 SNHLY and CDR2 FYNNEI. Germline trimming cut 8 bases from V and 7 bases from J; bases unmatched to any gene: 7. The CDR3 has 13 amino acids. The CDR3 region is CASGPDRVEKLFF. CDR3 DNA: TGTGCCAGCGGCCCCGACAGGGTTGAAAAACTGTTTTTT.

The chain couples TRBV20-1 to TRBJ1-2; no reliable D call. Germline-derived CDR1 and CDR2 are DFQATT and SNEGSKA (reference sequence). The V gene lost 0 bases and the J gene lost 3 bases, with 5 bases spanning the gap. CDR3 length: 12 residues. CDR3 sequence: CSARDTDYGYTF. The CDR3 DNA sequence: TGCAGTGCTAGAGACACGGACTATGGCTACACCTTC.

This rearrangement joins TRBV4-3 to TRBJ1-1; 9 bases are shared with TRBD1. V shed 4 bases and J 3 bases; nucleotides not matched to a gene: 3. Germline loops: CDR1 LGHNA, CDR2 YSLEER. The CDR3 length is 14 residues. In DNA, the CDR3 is TGCGCCAGCAGCCCTAACAGGGGGCACACTGAAGCTTTCTTT. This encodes CASSPNRGHTEAFF.

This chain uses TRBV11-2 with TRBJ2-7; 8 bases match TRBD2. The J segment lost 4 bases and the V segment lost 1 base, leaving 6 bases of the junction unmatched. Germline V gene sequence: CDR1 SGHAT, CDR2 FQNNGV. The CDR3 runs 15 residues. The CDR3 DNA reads TGTGCCAGCAGCTTAGTTACGGGGGGGCGGTACGAGCAGTACTTC. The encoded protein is CASSLVTGGRYEQYF.

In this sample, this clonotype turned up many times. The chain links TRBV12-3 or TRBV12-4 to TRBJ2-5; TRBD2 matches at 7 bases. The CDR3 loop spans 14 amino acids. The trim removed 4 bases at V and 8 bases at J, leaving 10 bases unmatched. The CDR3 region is CASSSHGAGVTQYF. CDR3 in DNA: TGTGCCAGCAGTTCCCATGGTGCGGGAGTTACCCAGTACTTC.

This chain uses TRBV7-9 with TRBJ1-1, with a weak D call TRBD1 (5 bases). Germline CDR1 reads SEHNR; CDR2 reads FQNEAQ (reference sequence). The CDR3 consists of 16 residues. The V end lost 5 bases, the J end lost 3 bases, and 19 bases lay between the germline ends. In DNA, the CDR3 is TGTGCCAGCAGCGGAAGGAACCAGGGAGGTTACACTGAAGCTTTCTTT. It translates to CASSGRNQGGYTEAFF.

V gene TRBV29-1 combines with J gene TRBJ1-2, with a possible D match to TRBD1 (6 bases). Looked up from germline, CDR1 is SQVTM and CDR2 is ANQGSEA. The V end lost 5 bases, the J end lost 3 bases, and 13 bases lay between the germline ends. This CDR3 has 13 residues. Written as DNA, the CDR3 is TGCAGCGTTACCCAGACAGGACACTATGGCTACACCTTC. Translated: CSVTQTGHYGYTF. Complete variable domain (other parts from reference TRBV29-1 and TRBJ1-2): SAVISQKPSRDICQRGTSLTIQCQVDSQVTMMFWYRQQPGQSLTLIATANQGSEATYESGFVIDKFPISRPNLTFSTLTVSNMSPEDSSIYLCSVTQTGHYGYTFGSGTRLTVV.